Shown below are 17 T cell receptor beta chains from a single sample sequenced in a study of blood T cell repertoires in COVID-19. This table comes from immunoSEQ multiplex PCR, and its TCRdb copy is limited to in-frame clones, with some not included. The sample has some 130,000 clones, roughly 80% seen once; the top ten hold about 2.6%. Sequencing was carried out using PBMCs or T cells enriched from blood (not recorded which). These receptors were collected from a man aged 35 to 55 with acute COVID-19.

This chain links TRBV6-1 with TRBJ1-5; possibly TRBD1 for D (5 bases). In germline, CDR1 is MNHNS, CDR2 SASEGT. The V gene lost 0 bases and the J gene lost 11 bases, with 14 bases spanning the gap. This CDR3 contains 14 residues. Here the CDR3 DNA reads TGTGCCAGCAGTGAAGCAGGGGACTACCGGGCCCAGCATTTT. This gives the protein CASSEAGDYRAQHF.

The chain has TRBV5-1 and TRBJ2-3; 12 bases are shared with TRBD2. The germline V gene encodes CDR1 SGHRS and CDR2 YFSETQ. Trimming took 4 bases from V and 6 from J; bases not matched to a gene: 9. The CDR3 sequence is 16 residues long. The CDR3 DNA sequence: TGCGCCAGCAGCCCCGGGCTAGCGGGAGGGGAGGATACGCAGTATTTT. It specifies CASSPGLAGGEDTQYF. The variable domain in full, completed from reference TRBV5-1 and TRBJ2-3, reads KAGVTQTPRYLIKTRGQQVTLSCSPISGHRSVSWYQQTPGQGLQFLFEYFSETQRNKGNFPGRFSGRQFSNSRSEMNVSTLELGDSALYLCASSPGLAGGEDTQYFGPGTRLTVL.

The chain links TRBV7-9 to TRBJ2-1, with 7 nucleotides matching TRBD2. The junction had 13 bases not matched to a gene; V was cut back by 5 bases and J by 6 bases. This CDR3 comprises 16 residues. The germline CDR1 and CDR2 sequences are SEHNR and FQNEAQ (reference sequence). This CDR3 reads CASSGGGRTSINEQFF. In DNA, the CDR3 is TGTGCCAGCAGCGGGGGAGGGAGGACTTCGATCAATGAGCAGTTCTTC.

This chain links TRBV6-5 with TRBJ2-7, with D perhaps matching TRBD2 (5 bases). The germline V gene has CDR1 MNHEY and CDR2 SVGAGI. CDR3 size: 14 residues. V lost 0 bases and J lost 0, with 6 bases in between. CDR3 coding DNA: TGTGCCAGCAGTTACTCAGAGGGCTCCTACGAGCAGTACTTC. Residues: CASSYSEGSYEQYF.

In nucleotides, the CDR3 is TGTGCCAGCACCGGACAGGGCAAGAACACTGAAGCTTTCTTT. Translating gives CASTGQGKNTEAFF. The V call is TRBV28, the J call TRBJ1-1, with 8 bases that match TRBD1. The V gene's germline CDR1 is MDHEN and CDR2 SYDVKM. This CDR3 has 14 amino acids. J gave up 1 base and V 7 bases, and 5 bases lay outside the gene matches.

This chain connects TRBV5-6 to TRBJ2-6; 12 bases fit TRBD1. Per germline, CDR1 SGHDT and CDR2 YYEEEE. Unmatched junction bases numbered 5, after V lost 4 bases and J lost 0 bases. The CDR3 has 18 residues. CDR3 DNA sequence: TGTGCCAGCAGCCGCCGGGACAGGGGGCTCTCTGGGGCCAACGTCCTGACTTTC. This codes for CASSRRDRGLSGANVLTF.

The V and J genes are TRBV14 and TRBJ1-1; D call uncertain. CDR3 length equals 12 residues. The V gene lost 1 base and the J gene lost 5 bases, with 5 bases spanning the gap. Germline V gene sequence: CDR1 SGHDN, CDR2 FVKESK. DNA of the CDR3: TGTGCCAGCAGCCAAGGGCTGACTGAAGCTTTCTTT. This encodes CASSQGLTEAFF.

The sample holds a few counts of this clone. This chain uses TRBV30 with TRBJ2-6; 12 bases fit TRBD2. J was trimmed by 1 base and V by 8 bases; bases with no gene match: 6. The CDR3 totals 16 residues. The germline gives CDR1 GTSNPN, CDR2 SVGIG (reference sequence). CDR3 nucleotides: TGTGCCGCCTCTAGCGGGGGGGCTTCTGGGGCCAACGTCCTGACTTTC. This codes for CAASSGGASGANVLTF.

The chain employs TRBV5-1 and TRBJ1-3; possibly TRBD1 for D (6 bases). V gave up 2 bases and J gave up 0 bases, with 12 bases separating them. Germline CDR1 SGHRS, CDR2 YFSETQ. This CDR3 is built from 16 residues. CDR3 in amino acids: CASSLGTPLSGNTIYF. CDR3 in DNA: TGCGCCAGCAGCTTAGGGACACCCCTCTCTGGAAACACCATATATTTT.

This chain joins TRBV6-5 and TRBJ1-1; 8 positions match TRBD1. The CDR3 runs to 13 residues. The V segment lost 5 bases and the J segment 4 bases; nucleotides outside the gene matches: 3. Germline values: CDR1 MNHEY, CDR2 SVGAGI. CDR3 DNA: TGTGCCAGCAGTAACAGGGGGTCCACTGAAGCTTTCTTT. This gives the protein CASSNRGSTEAFF.

CDR3 in amino acids: CASSLLVSSTDTQYF. As DNA, the CDR3 is TGTGCCAGCAGCTTATTAGTGAGTTCCACAGATACGCAGTATTTT. The chain is built from TRBV7-8 and TRBJ2-3; D gene uncertain. This CDR3 comprises 15 residues. CDR1 and CDR2 from the germline V gene are SGHVS and FQNEAQ. The ends were cut back, 2 bases at V and 2 bases at J, with 11 bases in the middle.

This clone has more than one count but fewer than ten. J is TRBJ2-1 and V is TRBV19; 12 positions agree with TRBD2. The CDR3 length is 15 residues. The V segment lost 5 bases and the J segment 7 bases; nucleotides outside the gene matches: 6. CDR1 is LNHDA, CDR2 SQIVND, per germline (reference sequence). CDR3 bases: TGTGCCAGTAGTGACGTGACTAGCGGGAGAAATGAGCAGTTCTTC. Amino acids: CASSDVTSGRNEQFF. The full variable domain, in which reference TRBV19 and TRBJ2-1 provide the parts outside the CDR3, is DGGITQSPKYLFRKEGQNVTLSCEQNLNHDAMYWYRQDPGQGLRLIYYSQIVNDFQKGDIAEGYSVSREKKESFPLTVTSAQKNPTAFYLCASSDVTSGRNEQFFGPGTRLTVL.

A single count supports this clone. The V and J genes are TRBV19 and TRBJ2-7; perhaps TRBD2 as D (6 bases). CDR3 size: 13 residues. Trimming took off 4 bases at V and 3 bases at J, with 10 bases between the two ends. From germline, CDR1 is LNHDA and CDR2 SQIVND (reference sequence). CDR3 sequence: CASSTGTYYEQYF. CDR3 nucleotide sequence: TGTGCCAGTAGTACCGGGACTTACTACGAGCAGTACTTC.

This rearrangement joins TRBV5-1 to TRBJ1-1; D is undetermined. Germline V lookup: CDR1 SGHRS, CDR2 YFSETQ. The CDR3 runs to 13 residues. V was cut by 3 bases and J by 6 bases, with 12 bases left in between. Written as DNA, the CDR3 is TGCGCCAGCAGCTGGCGGGTGGGAGCTGAAGCTTTCTTT. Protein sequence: CASSWRVGAEAFF.

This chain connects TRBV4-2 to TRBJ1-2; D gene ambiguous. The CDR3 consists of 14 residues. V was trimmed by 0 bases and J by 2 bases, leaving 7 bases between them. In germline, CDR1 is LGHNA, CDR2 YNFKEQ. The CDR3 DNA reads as TGTGCCAGCAGCCAAGATATCGGGAACTATGGCTACACCTTC. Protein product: CASSQDIGNYGYTF.

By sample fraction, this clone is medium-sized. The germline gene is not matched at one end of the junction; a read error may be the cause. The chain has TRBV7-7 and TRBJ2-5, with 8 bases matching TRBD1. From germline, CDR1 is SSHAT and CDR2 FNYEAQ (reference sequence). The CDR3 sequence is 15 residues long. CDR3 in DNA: TGTGCTAGCAGCTTAGGCCGGACAGGGCTGGAGACCCAGTACTTC. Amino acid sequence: CASSLGRTGLETQYF.

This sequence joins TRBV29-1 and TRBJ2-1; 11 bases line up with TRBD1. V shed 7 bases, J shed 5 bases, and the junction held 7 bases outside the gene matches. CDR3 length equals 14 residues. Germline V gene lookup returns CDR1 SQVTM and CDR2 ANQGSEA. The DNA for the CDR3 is TGCAGCGCCAGTGGGGACAGGGGGAACAATGAGCAGTTCTTC. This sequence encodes CSASGDRGNNEQFF.